This T cell receptor beta chain came from a study of T cell changes during pregnancy in multiple sclerosis. Produced via immunoSEQ multiplex PCR; TCRdb's table is partial and in-frame only. The table has approximately 34,000 clones, 75% to 95% seen once. The CDR3 is 15 amino acids. The germline V gene has CDR1 MDHEN and CDR2 SYDVKM. Trimming stripped 4 bases from V and 1 base from J, with 13 bases between. The TCR comes from a female donor with multiple sclerosis, enrolled in a pregnancy study. The sequenced sample was CD8+ T cells from peripheral blood mononuclear cells, obtained in the first trimester of pregnancy. J is TRBJ1-1 and V is TRBV28, with D possibly matching TRBD1 (6 bases). The CDR3 region is CASSSVQGGNTEAFF. CDR3 bases: TGTGCCAGCAGTTCCGTACAGGGCGGGAACACTGAAGCTTTCTTT.